These 26 T cell receptor beta chains originate from one sample sequenced in a study of shared clonotypes between healthy human individuals. TCRdb's copy holds only in-frame clones and misses some; the assay was immunoSEQ multiplex PCR. The repertoire includes hundreds of thousands of clones, roughly 96% of them detected once, and approximately 0.1% sits in the top ten. CD8 cells regarded as naive lacked CD45RO, were positively chosen for CCR7, and omitted terminally differentiated effector memory CD45RA+ cells. Sequenced input: naive CD8+ T cells sorted from blood. The receptors originated from a woman in her twenties or thirties in good health.

The chain combines TRBV6-1 with TRBJ2-1, with no clear D. Germline V gene sequence: CDR1 MNHNS, CDR2 SASEGT. Trimming shortened V by 2 bases and J by 0 bases, and 8 bases separated the two germline ends. This CDR3 is 15 amino acids long. In DNA, the CDR3 is TGTGCCAGCAGTGAACGTGGAGACTCCTACAATGAGCAGTTCTTC. Translated, it gives CASSERGDSYNEQFF.

V usage is TRBV7-9 and J usage is TRBJ1-1; D not resolved. Germline V gene data show CDR1 as SEHNR and CDR2 as FQNEAQ (reference sequence). The CDR3 is 12 amino acids. The V and J ends lost 5 bases and 5 bases respectively, with 9 bases between them. CDR3 sequence: CASSPGVTEAFF. Here the CDR3 DNA reads TGTGCCAGCAGCCCCGGCGTTACTGAAGCTTTCTTT.

The rearrangement links TRBV9 to TRBJ1-1, with D maybe TRBD1 (5 bases). Germline lookup yields CDR1 SGDLS and CDR2 YYNGEE. V was pared by 3 bases and J by 1 base, with 10 bases between. The CDR3 contains 14 residues. The CDR3 reads CASSAGHPNTEAFF. CDR3 DNA sequence: TGTGCCAGCAGCGCCGGACACCCGAACACTGAAGCTTTCTTT. The variable domain in full, completed from reference TRBV9 and TRBJ1-1, reads DSGVTQTPKHLITATGQRVTLRCSPRSGDLSVYWYQQSLDQGLQFLIQYYNGEERAKGNILERFSAQQFPDLHSELNLSSLELGDSALYFCASSAGHPNTEAFFGQGTRLTVV.

The chain combines TRBV7-9 with TRBJ2-7; D might be TRBD2 (6 bases). Germline CDR1 reads SEHNR; CDR2 reads FQNEAQ (reference sequence). Trimming shortened V by 1 base and J by 2 bases, and 15 bases separated the two germline ends. There are 16 residues in the CDR3. The CDR3 DNA reads as TGTGCCAGCAGCTTAGTTCCGGGGGTTGCTCCCTACGAGCAGTACTTC. It encodes CASSLVPGVAPYEQYF.

The chain carries TRBV10-3 and TRBJ2-7, with 7 bases that match TRBD1. The germline V gene has CDR1 ENHRY and CDR2 SYGVKD. The CDR3 totals 16 residues. Trimming removed 4 bases from V and 0 bases from J; junction bases left unmatched: 9. The CDR3 here is CAISAPGQLSSYEQYF. CDR3 DNA: TGTGCCATCAGTGCCCCGGGACAGCTTTCCTCCTACGAGCAGTACTTC.

This clone was seen a single time. The chain links TRBV2 to TRBJ2-7, with 7 bases identical to TRBD1. Germline-derived CDR1 and CDR2 are SNHLY and FYNNEI. Trimming took 4 bases from V and 2 from J; bases not matched to a gene: 5. The length of the CDR3 is 14 residues. CDR3 region: CASSVPQGAYEQYF. CDR3 sequence (DNA): TGTGCCAGCAGTGTACCGCAGGGGGCCTACGAGCAGTACTTC. The full variable domain, completed using reference TRBV2 and TRBJ2-7, is EPEVTQTPSHQVTQMGQEVILRCVPISNHLYFYWYRQILGQKVEFLVSFYNNEISEKSEIFDDQFSVERPDGSNFTLKIRSTKLEDSAMYFCASSVPQGAYEQYFGPGTRLTVT.

This sequence joins TRBV7-9 and TRBJ1-4, with D possibly TRBD1 on 6 matching bases. Per the germline V gene, CDR1 is SEHNR and CDR2 is FQNEAQ (reference sequence). The V end was cut by 4 bases, the J end by 8 bases, with 14 bases between. This CDR3 spans 14 amino acids. The CDR3 DNA sequence: TGTGCCAGCAGCTCCCCCCGGGGGCAAGAAAAACTGTTTTTT. This encodes CASSSPRGQEKLFF.

V gene TRBV2 combines with J gene TRBJ2-2; D is unclear. CDR3 length: 18 residues. Between the trimmed V and J ends, which lost 0 bases and 1 base, there was a span of 15 bases. CDR1 SNHLY and CDR2 FYNNEI come from the germline V gene. DNA of the CDR3: TGTGCCAGCAGTGAAGCGTCGGGTTGGTGGGAGAACACCGGGGAGCTGTTTTTT. Amino acids: CASSEASGWWENTGELFF.

The sample holds one count of this clone. The V and J genes are TRBV13 and TRBJ2-7; D assignment may be TRBD1 or TRBD2 (6 bases each). The CDR3 covers 14 residues. Looked up from germline, CDR1 is PRHDT and CDR2 is FYEKMQ (reference sequence). The V gene lost 4 bases and the J gene lost 5 bases, with 15 bases spanning the gap. The CDR3 DNA reads as TGTGCCAGCAGCTCCCGAATAGGGGGGAACGAGCAGTACTTC. Protein: CASSSRIGGNEQYF.

The V call is TRBV2, the J call TRBJ2-7; possible D gene TRBD1, 6 bases. V gave up 1 base and J gave up 3 bases, with 10 bases separating them. Germline CDR1 reads SNHLY; CDR2 reads FYNNEI. This CDR3 has 14 residues. DNA for the CDR3: TGTGCCAGCAGTGAAGACAGGGCCTTCTACGAGCAGTACTTC. Translating gives CASSEDRAFYEQYF.

The chain is built from TRBV19 and TRBJ2-1; 8 nucleotides agree with TRBD1. Trimming at V came to 3 bases and at J to 2 bases, leaving 3 bases not matched to a gene. The CDR3 is made up of 15 amino acids. Germline CDR1 reads LNHDA; CDR2 reads SQIVND (reference sequence). The CDR3 nucleotides are TGTGCCAGTAGTATGGTACAGGGGGCCTACAATGAGCAGTTCTTC. The encoded protein is CASSMVQGAYNEQFF.

The genes are TRBV27 and TRBJ2-7; perhaps D is TRBD1 or TRBD2 (6 bases each). Germline loops: CDR1 MNHEY, CDR2 SMNVEV (reference sequence). The CDR3 loop spans 13 amino acids. The ends were cut back, 6 bases at V and 3 bases at J, with 12 bases in the middle. The DNA of the CDR3 is TGTGCCAGCAGGGAGGGACAAAACTACGAGCAGTACTTC. Its translation is CASREGQNYEQYF.

The chain combines TRBV28 with TRBJ2-2; D is unclear. This CDR3 is 12 amino acids long. In germline, CDR1 is MDHEN, CDR2 SYDVKM. Trimming took 4 bases from V and 4 from J, leaving 4 bases between them. The CDR3 loop reads CASSSLTGELFF. Written as DNA, the CDR3 is TGTGCCAGCAGTTCCCTCACCGGGGAGCTGTTTTTT.

V usage is TRBV27 and J usage is TRBJ1-5, with D tentatively TRBD1 (6 bases). CDR3 length: 14 amino acids. The germline CDR1 and CDR2 sequences are MNHEY and SMNVEV (reference sequence). Trimming shortened V by 5 bases and J by 6 bases, and 14 bases separated the two germline ends. CDR3 sequence (DNA): TGTGCCAGCAGTCCGGCAGGGGTAGTTCAGCCCCAGCATTTT. Translating gives CASSPAGVVQPQHF.

The chain joins TRBV7-3 to TRBJ2-3; TRBD1 matches at 12 bases. The V and J ends lost 0 bases and 4 bases, in that order; junction bases with no gene match: 2. The CDR3 sequence is 16 residues long. Germline CDR1 is SGHTA and CDR2 is FQGTGA. The CDR3 region is CASSLTGTGGADTQYF. The DNA of the CDR3 is TGTGCCAGCAGCTTAACCGGGACAGGGGGCGCAGATACGCAGTATTTT.

This chain links TRBV7-8 with TRBJ2-7; 8 bases line up with TRBD1. V gave up 4 bases and J gave up 1 base; unmatched junction bases: 9. Germline CDR1 SGHVS, CDR2 FQNEAQ. CDR3 length: 16 residues. The CDR3 coding sequence is TGTGCCAGCAGCTCCCCAAAGGACAGGGAGTCCTACGAGCAGTACTTC. It encodes CASSSPKDRESYEQYF.

V usage is TRBV19 and J usage is TRBJ2-7, with TRBD2 identical over 10 bases. The CDR3 has 14 residues. CDR1 is LNHDA and CDR2 is SQIVND in the germline V gene (reference sequence). V shed 3 bases and J 6 bases; nucleotides not matched to a gene: 5. The CDR3 spells CASSISSGSAEQYF. The CDR3 DNA reads as TGTGCCAGTAGTATTTCTAGCGGGAGTGCCGAGCAGTACTTC.

V usage is TRBV5-1 and J usage is TRBJ2-7; 10 bases agree with TRBD2. Germline CDR1 and CDR2: SGHRS and YFSETQ. The CDR3 spans 16 residues. The V segment lost 0 bases and the J segment 2 bases; nucleotides outside the gene matches: 5. The DNA for the CDR3 is TGCGCCAGCAGCTTGGATACTAGCGGGGTAGCCTACGAGCAGTACTTC. It translates to CASSLDTSGVAYEQYF.

The chain uses TRBV6-6 and TRBJ1-3; TRBD1 matches at 7 bases. This CDR3 has 14 amino acids. The junction had 5 bases not matched to a gene; V was cut back by 2 bases and J by 7 bases. CDR1 is MNHNY and CDR2 is SVGAGI in the germline V gene (reference sequence). CDR3 coding DNA: TGTGCCAGCAGTTACGTGGGACAGACGAACACCATATATTTT. Its translation is CASSYVGQTNTIYF.

This chain connects TRBV5-4 to TRBJ1-6; D unresolved. The germline V gene encodes CDR1 SGHNT and CDR2 YYREEE (reference sequence). The CDR3 is made up of 14 amino acids. The V and J ends lost 4 bases and 7 bases respectively, with 12 bases between them. CDR3 loop: CASSHESRNSPLHF. CDR3 bases: TGTGCCAGCAGCCACGAGAGCCGGAATTCACCCCTCCACTTT.

This chain connects TRBV27 to TRBJ2-1; 10 bases fit TRBD2. Trimming removed 2 bases from V and 4 bases from J; junction bases left unmatched: 5. Germline V gene data show CDR1 as MNHEY and CDR2 as SMNVEV (reference sequence). This CDR3 region has 16 residues. In DNA form, the CDR3 reads TGTGCCAGCAGTTTACTAGCGGGAGAGGGGTACAATGAGCAGTTCTTC. Translating gives CASSLLAGEGYNEQFF.

The CDR3 sequence is CASSPTGYGAGELFF. The CDR3 DNA reads TGTGCCAGCAGTCCAACAGGGTATGGGGCCGGGGAGCTGTTTTTT. The chain links TRBV28 to TRBJ2-2, with a possible D match to TRBD1 (6 bases). The CDR3 is 15 residues long. Germline V CDR1 and CDR2: MDHEN, SYDVKM. V shed 5 bases and J shed 6 bases, with 16 bases lying between them. Filled out from reference TRBV28 and TRBJ2-2, the complete variable domain reads DVKVTQSSRYLVKRTGEKVFLECVQDMDHENMFWYRQDPGLGLRLIYFSYDVKMKEKGDIPEGYSVSREKKERFSLILESASTNQTSMYLCASSPTGYGAGELFFGEGSRLTVL.

The V gene is TRBV6-1, the J gene TRBJ2-7, with 9 bases matching TRBD2. In germline, CDR1 is MNHNS, CDR2 SASEGT. V lost 7 bases, J lost 7 bases, and 11 bases stayed unmatched. CDR3 length equals 14 residues. This CDR3 reads CASNIAGAYGEQYF. The CDR3 coding sequence is TGTGCCAGCAACATAGCGGGAGCGTACGGTGAGCAGTACTTC.

V gene TRBV10-1 combines with J gene TRBJ2-1; 7 nucleotides match TRBD2. The junction had 6 bases not matched to a gene; V was cut back by 0 bases and J by 1 base. The CDR3 runs 17 residues. CDR1 is WNHNN, CDR2 SYGVQD, per germline (reference sequence). CDR3 in amino acids: CASSESYAGESYNEQFF. As DNA, the CDR3 is TGCGCCAGCAGTGAGTCTTATGCGGGAGAGTCCTACAATGAGCAGTTCTTC.

The J gene is TRBJ1-1, the V gene TRBV4-1, with D tentatively TRBD1 (5 bases). Per germline, CDR1 MGHRA and CDR2 YSYEKL. The V end lost 8 bases, the J end lost 2 bases, and 12 bases lay between the germline ends. This CDR3 region has 13 residues. In DNA, the CDR3 is TGCGCCAGCGCAATGGGGGTTAACACTGAAGCTTTCTTT. Encoded protein: CASAMGVNTEAFF.

This clone has only one observation. The CDR3 here is CASRLRGADYEQYF. The CDR3 region has the DNA TGTGCCAGCAGGTTAAGGGGTGCCGACTACGAGCAGTACTTC. The V and J genes are TRBV13 and TRBJ2-7, with TRBD1 as a possible D gene (5 bases). This CDR3 comprises 14 residues. V was trimmed by 6 bases and J by 3 bases, leaving 15 bases between them. Germline V gives CDR1 PRHDT, CDR2 FYEKMQ (reference sequence).